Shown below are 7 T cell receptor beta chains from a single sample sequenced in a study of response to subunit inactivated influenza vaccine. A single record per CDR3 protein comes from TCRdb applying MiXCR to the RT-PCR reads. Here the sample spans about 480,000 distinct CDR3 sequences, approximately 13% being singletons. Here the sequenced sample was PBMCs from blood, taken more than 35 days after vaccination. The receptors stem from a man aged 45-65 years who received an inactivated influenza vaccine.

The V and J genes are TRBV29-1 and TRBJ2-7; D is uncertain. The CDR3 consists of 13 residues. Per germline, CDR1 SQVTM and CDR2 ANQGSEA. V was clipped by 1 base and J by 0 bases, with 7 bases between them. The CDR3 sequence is CSVEVHDSYEQYF. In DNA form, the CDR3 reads TGCAGCGTTGAAGTGCACGACTCCTACGAGCAGTACTTC.

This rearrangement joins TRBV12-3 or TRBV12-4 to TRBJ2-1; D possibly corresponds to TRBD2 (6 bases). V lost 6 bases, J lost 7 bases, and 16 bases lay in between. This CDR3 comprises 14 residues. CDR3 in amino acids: CASSLLLEGNEQFF. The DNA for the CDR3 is TGTGCCAGCAGCCTCCTCTTGGAGGGGAATGAGCAGTTCTTC.

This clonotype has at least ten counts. The CDR3 coding sequence is TGTGCCACCAGAAGGGAGGGGCTCACAGATACGCAGTATTTT. Translation gives CATRREGLTDTQYF. The chain is built from TRBV6-1 and TRBJ2-3; 7 nucleotides agree with TRBD2. The germline V gene encodes CDR1 MNHNS and CDR2 SASEGT. V shed 10 bases, J shed 2 bases, and the junction held 9 bases outside the gene matches. The CDR3 sequence is 14 residues long.

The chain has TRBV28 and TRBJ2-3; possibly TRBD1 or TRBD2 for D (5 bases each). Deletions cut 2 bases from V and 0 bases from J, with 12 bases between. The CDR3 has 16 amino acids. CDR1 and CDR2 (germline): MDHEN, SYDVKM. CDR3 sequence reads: CASSLGEGRSTDTQYF. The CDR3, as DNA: TGTGCCAGCAGTTTAGGAGAGGGGCGAAGCACAGATACGCAGTATTTT.

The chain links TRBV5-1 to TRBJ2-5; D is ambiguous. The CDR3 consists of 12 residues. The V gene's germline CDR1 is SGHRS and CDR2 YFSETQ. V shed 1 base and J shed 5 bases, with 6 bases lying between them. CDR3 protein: CASSLLDETQYF. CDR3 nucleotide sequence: TGCGCCAGCAGCTTGCTAGACGAGACCCAGTACTTC.

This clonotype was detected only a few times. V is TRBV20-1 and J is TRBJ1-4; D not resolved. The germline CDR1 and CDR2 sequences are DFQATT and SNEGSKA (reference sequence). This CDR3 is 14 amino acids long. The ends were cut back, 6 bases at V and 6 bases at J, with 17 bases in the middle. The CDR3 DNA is TGCAGTGCCACCTTACGGAGCGGGTATGAAAAACTGTTTTTT. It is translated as CSATLRSGYEKLFF.

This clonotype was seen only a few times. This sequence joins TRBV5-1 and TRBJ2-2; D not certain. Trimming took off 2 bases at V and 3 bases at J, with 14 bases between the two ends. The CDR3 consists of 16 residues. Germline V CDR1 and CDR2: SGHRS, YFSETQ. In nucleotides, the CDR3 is TGCGCCAGCAGCTTCCGGAGACCACGGGACACCGGGGAGCTGTTTTTT. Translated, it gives CASSFRRPRDTGELFF.